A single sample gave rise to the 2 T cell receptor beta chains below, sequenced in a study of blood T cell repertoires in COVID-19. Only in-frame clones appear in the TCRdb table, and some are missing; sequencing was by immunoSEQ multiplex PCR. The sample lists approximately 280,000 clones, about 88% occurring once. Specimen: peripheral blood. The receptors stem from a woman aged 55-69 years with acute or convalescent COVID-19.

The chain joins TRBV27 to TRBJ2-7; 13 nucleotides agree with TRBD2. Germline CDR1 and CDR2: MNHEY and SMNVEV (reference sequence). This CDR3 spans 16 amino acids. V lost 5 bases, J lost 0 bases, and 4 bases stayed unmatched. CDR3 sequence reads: CASSTSGGDHSYEQYF. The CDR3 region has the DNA TGTGCCAGCAGTACTAGCGGGGGGGACCACTCCTACGAGCAGTACTTC.

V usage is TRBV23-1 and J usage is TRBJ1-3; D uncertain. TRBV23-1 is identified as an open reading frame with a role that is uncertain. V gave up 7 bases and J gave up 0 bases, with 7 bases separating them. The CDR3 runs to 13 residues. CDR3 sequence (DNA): TGCGCCAGCATCCGGGGCTCTGGAAACACCATATATTTT. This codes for CASIRGSGNTIYF.